A single T cell receptor (beta chain) is shown here with its context. No cognate antigen has been identified for it. No clone much larger than this one lies a single base away; base qualities are absent. This sample is drawn from a study of OX40 agonist ivuxolimab in advanced cancers. In the study overall: The costimulatory receptor OX40 (CD134) was targeted by ivuxolimab, a fully human IgG2 agonistic monoclonal antibody. Intravenous ivuxolimab was administered to patients every 2 weeks at six dose levels: 0.01, 0.1, 0.3, 1.5, 3 and 10 mg/kg. Of the 50 to 55 dose-escalation patients, hepatocellular carcinoma was present in about 20, melanoma in roughly 15, renal cell carcinoma in 9 and head and neck cancer in 9. The dose-escalation cohort was over 70% male with a mean age of around 62 years, ranging from about 23 to 85. Prior anti-PD-1, anti-PD-L1 or anti-CTLA-4 therapy was permitted, and checkpoint inhibitors had been received by around 39% of dose-escalation patients. Partial responses occurred in three dose-escalation patients: two with cutaneous melanoma and one with hepatocellular carcinoma. The point of sequencing TCRbeta in the periphery was to test whether ivuxolimab changed TCR sequence diversity and drove clonal T-cell expansion. The paper reports the monotherapy dose-escalation portion (N of about 50 patients) of the phase I ivuxolimab trial. Summary of the overall study and its limitations: Partial responders in the 0.1-3.0 mg/kg groups had among the lowest normalized peripheral clonal expansion, especially among CD8+ T cells. At doses of 0.1 to 3.0 mg/kg, clonal expansion of both CD4+ and CD8+ blood T cells was observed from baseline to week 6. After ivuxolimab, CD8+ T cells had more expanded clones than CD4+ T cells on average. Which antigens the clonally expanded peripheral T cells were specific for was not determined. Low levels of normalized T-cell clonal expansion were also seen in some patients who did not respond.

For sequencing of the TCRbeta CDR3 region, genomic DNA was extracted from the sorted cells. The immunoSEQ Assay was used to sequence the TCRbeta CDR3 regions. The source is immuneACCESS, and TCRdb retained only in-frame sequences with V and J called. Part of the clones is not carried over; for the studies checked, unresolved V genes explain less than half of this, and the remainder is unexplained. The sample table records about 74,000 clones; 65% to 90% of these occur just once. The biggest ten clones account for 1.6% of the sample. Looking up the germline V gene yields CDR1 SGDLS and CDR2 YYNGEE. Cut back by 0 bases and 4 bases, the V and J ends lie 12 bases apart. The CDR3 covers 15 residues, taking in both the cysteine and the phenylalanine. Here the CDR3 DNA is all that survives: 45 bases in frame from base 1. The trial excluded patients who had a history of autoimmune disease or were on systemic immunosuppression. Peripheral blood for TCR sequencing was collected from all dose cohorts at baseline, on cycle 4 day 1, and on cycle 7 day 1. The samples were taken from a phase I, first-in-human, multicenter, open-label dose-escalation trial of ivuxolimab. Adults with locally advanced or metastatic melanoma, renal cell, hepatocellular, or head and neck squamous cell carcinoma were enrolled in the trial. CD4+ and CD8+ T cells were sorted separately from peripheral blood before TCR sequencing.

The source is an adult with an advanced solid tumor such as melanoma, head and neck, liver or kidney cancer. The V and J genes are TRBV9 and TRBJ2-3, with the D segment identity uncertain. Specimen: CD4+ or CD8+ T cells sorted from blood, collected in a trial of the OX40 agonist ivuxolimab. In nucleotides, the sequence is TGTGCCAGCAGCGTAGGAAGTGGGGAAGCAGATACGCAGTATTTT. The resulting protein is CASSVGSGEADTQYF.